The 19 T cell receptor beta chains below were found in one sample sequenced in a study of blood T cell repertoires in COVID-19 (dated by TCRdb to the early 2020s). Library construction relied on the immunoSEQ multiplex PCR assay. Held by TCRdb, this immuneACCESS table contains in-frame sequences only and omits some clones. Under half of the omission traces to an unresolved V gene where checked; the cause of the rest is unknown. The sample table holds over 45,000 clones, of which less than 85% were seen once. About 4.2% of the sample goes to the ten largest clones. Material for sequencing was peripheral blood. The receptor source for this set is a man between 50 and 59 years old with active COVID-19.

This chain uses TRBV9 with TRBJ1-1; 9 nucleotides match TRBD1. Germline V gene sequence: CDR1 SGDLS, CDR2 YYNGEE. CDR3 length: 16 amino acids. Losses at the gene ends were 0 bases for V and 4 bases for J; bases not matched to a gene: 7. Here the CDR3 reads CASSVELGGQGTEAFF. DNA for the CDR3: TGTGCCAGCAGCGTAGAATTAGGGGGACAGGGCACTGAAGCTTTCTTT.

Here the CDR3 DNA reads TGTGCCAGTCAGTCGGGGAACGGACCCGGGTTTAGGTCCTACGAGCAGTACTTC. This encodes CASQSGNGPGFRSYEQYF. The chain is built from TRBV7-8 and TRBJ2-7, with a tentative D call TRBD2 (5 bases). CDR3 length: 18 residues. Germline V gene lookup returns CDR1 SGHVS and CDR2 FQNEAQ. The V and J ends lost 9 bases and 1 base respectively, with 28 bases between them.

The chain carries TRBV29-1 and TRBJ2-2; the D gene is possibly TRBD2 (7 bases). The CDR3 is 14 amino acids. Germline-derived CDR1 and CDR2 are SQVTM and ANQGSEA. The ends were cut back, 6 bases at V and 3 bases at J, with 14 bases in the middle. The DNA for the CDR3 is TGCAGCGTCGCCCGGGGGGCCTACACCGGGGAGCTGTTTTTT. This gives the protein CSVARGAYTGELFF.

The CDR3 bases are TGTGCCAGCAGTTACTATCAACTAGCGGGGGACCAAGAGACCCAGTACTTC. Its protein is CASSYYQLAGDQETQYF. The rearrangement links TRBV6-2 or TRBV6-3 to TRBJ2-5; 11 bases align to TRBD2. The ends lost 1 base at V and 0 bases at J; junction bases unmatched: 4. Germline-derived CDR1 and CDR2 are MNHEY and SVGEGT. The CDR3 consists of 17 residues.

The V and J genes are TRBV10-2 and TRBJ1-1, with 10 bases fitting TRBD1. Per germline, CDR1 WSHSY and CDR2 SAAADI. The CDR3 is made up of 16 amino acids. Losses at the gene ends were 3 bases for V and 5 bases for J; bases not matched to a gene: 9. For the CDR3, the DNA is TGCGCCAGCAGTGATTCGCGACAGGGGGCAGAAACTGAAGCTTTCTTT. Its translation is CASSDSRQGAETEAFF.

V and J are TRBV12-3 or TRBV12-4 and TRBJ2-5, with D maybe TRBD1 (5 bases). V lost 5 bases, J lost 4 bases, and 11 bases lay in between. The CDR3 has 13 residues. Written as DNA, the CDR3 is TGTGCCAGCAGTACTCAGGGAACAGAGACCCAGTACTTC. Protein product: CASSTQGTETQYF.

V and J are TRBV10-1 and TRBJ2-3; 7 bases line up with TRBD1. CDR1 is WNHNN and CDR2 is SYGVQD in the germline V gene (reference sequence). The CDR3 loop spans 15 amino acids. The junction had 7 bases not matched to a gene; V was cut back by 3 bases and J by 4 bases. The CDR3 DNA sequence: TGCGCCAGCAGTGATCGACAGGGTGGCGCAGATACGCAGTATTTT. Translating it yields CASSDRQGGADTQYF.

This chain joins TRBV5-1 and TRBJ2-7; TRBD1 aligns across 8 bases. The CDR3 consists of 14 residues. CDR1 is SGHRS, CDR2 YFSETQ, per germline. J gave up 2 bases and V 4 bases, and 5 bases lay outside the gene matches. For the CDR3, the DNA is TGCGCCAGCAGCCCGGGACAGGCGGCCTACGAGCAGTACTTC. It is translated as CASSPGQAAYEQYF.

The chain carries TRBV10-3 and TRBJ2-7; 8 bases are shared with TRBD2. V gave up 5 bases and J gave up 4 bases; unmatched junction bases: 13. The CDR3 loop spans 16 amino acids. Per germline, CDR1 ENHRY and CDR2 SYGVKD. Written as DNA, the CDR3 is TGTGCCATCAGTTGGGGTTCTGGCGGGGGGTGGTACGAGCAGTACTTC. Translation: CAISWGSGGGWYEQYF.

The rearrangement links TRBV18 to TRBJ2-1, with a possible D match to TRBD1 (5 bases). The CDR3 is made up of 15 amino acids. Looked up from germline, CDR1 is KGHSH and CDR2 is LQKENI. Trimming stripped 6 bases from V and 8 bases from J, with 20 bases between. CDR3 nucleotide sequence: TGTGCCAGCTCCCCTTCCCAGGGTCGGGCGTATGAGCAGTTCTTC. Protein: CASSPSQGRAYEQFF.

V gene TRBV11-2 combines with J gene TRBJ2-4; 11 bases are a match to TRBD2. The CDR3 has 19 amino acids. J lost 2 bases, V lost 1 base, and 10 bases had no gene match. Germline V lookup: CDR1 SGHAT, CDR2 FQNNGV. CDR3 coding DNA: TGTGCCAGCAGCTTAGGCGGTAGCGGGGGGGCAGGAACCAAAAACATTCAGTACTTC. Its translation: CASSLGGSGGAGTKNIQYF.

The gene calls are TRBV19 and TRBJ1-2; 9 bases align to TRBD1. The germline CDR1 and CDR2 sequences are LNHDA and SQIVND (reference sequence). With V trimmed by 7 bases and J by 3 bases, 9 bases remained unmatched. This CDR3 region has 15 residues. The CDR3 DNA reads TGTGCCAGTAACCCGACAGGGGGGGTCGACTATGGCTACACCTTC. It is translated as CASNPTGGVDYGYTF. Combining the CDR3 with reference TRBV19 and TRBJ1-2 gives the whole variable domain DGGITQSPKYLFRKEGQNVTLSCEQNLNHDAMYWYRQDPGQGLRLIYYSQIVNDFQKGDIAEGYSVSREKKESFPLTVTSAQKNPTAFYLCASNPTGGVDYGYTFGSGTRLTVV.

V is TRBV2 and J is TRBJ1-1; 8 bases match TRBD1. Germline V lookup: CDR1 SNHLY, CDR2 FYNNEI. This CDR3 spans 14 amino acids. The trim removed 3 bases at V and 6 bases at J, leaving 6 bases unmatched. The CDR3 DNA reads as TGTGCCAGCAGTGATGCGACAGGGGAGCCTGAAGCTTTCTTT. Protein product: CASSDATGEPEAFF.

This clone was seen a few times. The rearrangement uses TRBV5-6 and TRBJ2-7, with 9 positions matching TRBD1. Germline V lookup: CDR1 SGHDT, CDR2 YYEEEE. The ends lost 6 bases at V and 5 bases at J; junction bases unmatched: 12. This CDR3 has 15 residues. This chain's CDR3 is CASKLGLGQGNEQYF. For the CDR3, the DNA is TGTGCCAGCAAGCTCGGGTTGGGACAGGGCAACGAGCAGTACTTC.

The rearrangement joins TRBV28 to TRBJ1-2; a weak D match, TRBD1 (5 bases). Per the germline V gene, CDR1 is MDHEN and CDR2 is SYDVKM. V lost 7 bases, J lost 2 bases, and 11 bases lay in between. The CDR3 has 13 residues. The CDR3 loop is CASIGDSNYGYTF. CDR3 in DNA: TGTGCCAGCATCGGGGACTCCAACTATGGCTACACCTTC.

The CDR3 spells CASSLGASPTGELFF. The CDR3 DNA sequence: TGCGCCAGCAGCTTGGGCGCGTCCCCCACCGGGGAGCTGTTTTTT. The chain uses TRBV5-1 and TRBJ2-2; D ambiguous. CDR1 is SGHRS and CDR2 is YFSETQ in the germline V gene. The CDR3 consists of 15 residues. Trimming took off 0 bases at V and 4 bases at J, with 10 bases between the two ends.

The chain links TRBV21-1 to TRBJ1-1; no check of the table's D call, TRBD1, against the DNA was made. TRBV21-1 is noted as a pseudogene. CDR3 length equals 16 residues. The CDR3 bases are TGTGCCCCTACCGATCGACACGACAAGGGGGACACTGAAGCTTTCTTT. It codes for CAPTDRHDKGDTEAFF.

The chain couples TRBV3-1 (or the pseudogene TRBV3-2) to TRBJ1-2, with D hard to call. Per the germline V gene, CDR1 is LGHDT and CDR2 is YNNKEL (reference sequence). V dropped 6 bases and J dropped 4 bases, with 15 bases sitting between them. The CDR3 totals 14 residues. CDR3 in DNA: TGTGCCAGCAGACCCTACGGACTGGGCTATGGCTACACCTTC. Translated, it gives CASRPYGLGYGYTF.

The chain carries TRBV27 and TRBJ1-1; D may be TRBD1 (5 bases). V was trimmed by 6 bases and J by 1 base, leaving 18 bases between them. Germline V gives CDR1 MNHEY, CDR2 SMNVEV (reference sequence). CDR3 size: 16 residues. The CDR3 DNA follows: TGTGCCAGCAGCTTCCGTGCCACGGGGGGGAACACTGAAGCTTTCTTT. It specifies CASSFRATGGNTEAFF.